The entry below describes one T cell receptor beta chain. This entry belongs to a study of blood T cell repertoires in COVID-19. The wider study: The United States, Italy and Spain were the sources of the acute and convalescent COVID-19 samples. T cells, B-cell-depleted T cells, or PBMCs supplied cDNA or gDNA.

This CDR3 is built from 18 residues. Trimming took 1 base from V and 2 from J, leaving 19 bases between them. CDR1 is SGHAT, CDR2 FQNNGV, per germline. In the source study's methods: From reference gene primer amplification, estimates of nucleated cell counts were derived. Profiled with immunoSEQ multiplex PCR; TCRdb holds only in-frame clones, not every one. D and trimming were read from the DNA, whereas the V and J calls and clone size are those reported in that table. The sample carries roughly 40,000 clones, approximately 84% recorded once. The specimen was peripheral blood. V gene TRBV11-2 combines with J gene TRBJ2-3, with D maybe TRBD2 (5 bases). The clonotype was recovered from a woman aged 70-85 years in a cohort sampled during active COVID-19. The CDR3 DNA reads as TGTGCCAGCAGCTTAGTAGTGGCGGCAAGCGGAACCACAGATACGCAGTATTTT. Protein product: CASSLVVAASGTTDTQYF.